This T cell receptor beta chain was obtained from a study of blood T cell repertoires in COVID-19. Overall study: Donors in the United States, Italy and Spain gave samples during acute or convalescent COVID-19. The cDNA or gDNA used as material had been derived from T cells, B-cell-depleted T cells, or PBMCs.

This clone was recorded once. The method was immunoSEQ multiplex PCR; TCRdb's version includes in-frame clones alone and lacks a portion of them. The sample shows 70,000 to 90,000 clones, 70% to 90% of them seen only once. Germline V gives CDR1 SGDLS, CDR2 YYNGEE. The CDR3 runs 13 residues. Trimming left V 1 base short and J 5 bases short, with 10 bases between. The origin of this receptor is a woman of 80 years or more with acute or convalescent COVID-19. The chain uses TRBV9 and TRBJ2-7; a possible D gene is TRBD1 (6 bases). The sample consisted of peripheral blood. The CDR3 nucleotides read TGTGCCAGCAGCGTATCAGGGGACCACGAGCAGTACTTC. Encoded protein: CASSVSGDHEQYF.